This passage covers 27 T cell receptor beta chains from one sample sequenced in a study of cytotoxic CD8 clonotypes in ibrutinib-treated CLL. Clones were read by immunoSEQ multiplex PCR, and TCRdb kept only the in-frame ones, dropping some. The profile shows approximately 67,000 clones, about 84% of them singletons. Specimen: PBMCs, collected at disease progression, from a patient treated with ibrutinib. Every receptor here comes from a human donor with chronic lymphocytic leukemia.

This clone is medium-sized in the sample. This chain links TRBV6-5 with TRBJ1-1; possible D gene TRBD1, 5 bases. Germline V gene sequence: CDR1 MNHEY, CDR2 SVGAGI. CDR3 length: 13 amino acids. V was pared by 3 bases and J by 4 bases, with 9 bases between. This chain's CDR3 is CASSYSGGTEAFF. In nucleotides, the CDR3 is TGTGCCAGCAGTTATTCTGGGGGCACTGAAGCTTTCTTT.

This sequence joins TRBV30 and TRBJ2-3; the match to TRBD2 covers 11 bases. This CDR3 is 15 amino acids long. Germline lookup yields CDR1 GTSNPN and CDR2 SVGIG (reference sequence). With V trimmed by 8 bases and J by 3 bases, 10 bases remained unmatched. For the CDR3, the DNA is TGTGCCCTAGGAGGACCTAGCGGGAGGACAGATACGCAGTATTTT. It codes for CALGGPSGRTDTQYF.

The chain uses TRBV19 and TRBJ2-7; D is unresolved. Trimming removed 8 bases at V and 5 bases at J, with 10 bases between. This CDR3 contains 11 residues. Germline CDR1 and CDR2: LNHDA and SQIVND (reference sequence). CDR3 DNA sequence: TGTGCCAGTTCGACCTGGGACGAGCAGTACTTC. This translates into CASSTWDEQYF.

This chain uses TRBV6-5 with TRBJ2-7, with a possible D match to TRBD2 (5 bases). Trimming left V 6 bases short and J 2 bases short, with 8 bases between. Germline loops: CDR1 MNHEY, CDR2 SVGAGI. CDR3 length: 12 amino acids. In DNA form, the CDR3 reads TGTGCCAGCAGCCACGGGGCCTACGAGCAGTACTTC. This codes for CASSHGAYEQYF.

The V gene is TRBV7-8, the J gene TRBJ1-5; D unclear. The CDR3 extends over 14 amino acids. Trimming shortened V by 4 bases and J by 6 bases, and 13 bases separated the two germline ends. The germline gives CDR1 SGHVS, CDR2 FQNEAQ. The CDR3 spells CASSSGRSPQPQHF. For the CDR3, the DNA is TGTGCCAGCAGCTCCGGGAGGTCACCTCAGCCCCAGCATTTT.

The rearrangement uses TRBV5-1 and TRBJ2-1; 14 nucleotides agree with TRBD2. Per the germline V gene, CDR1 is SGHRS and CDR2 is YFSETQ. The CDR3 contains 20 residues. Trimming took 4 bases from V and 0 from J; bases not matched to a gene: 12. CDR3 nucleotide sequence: TGCGCCAGCAGCCCCGCCGGACTAGCGGGGGGCCCGGTCTCCTACAATGAGCAGTTCTTC. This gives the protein CASSPAGLAGGPVSYNEQFF.

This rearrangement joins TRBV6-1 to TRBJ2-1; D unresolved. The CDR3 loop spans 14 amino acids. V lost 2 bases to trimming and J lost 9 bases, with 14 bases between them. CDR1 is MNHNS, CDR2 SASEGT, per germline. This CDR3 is CASSELADVGEQFF. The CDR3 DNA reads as TGTGCCAGCAGTGAACTCGCGGACGTAGGTGAGCAGTTCTTC.

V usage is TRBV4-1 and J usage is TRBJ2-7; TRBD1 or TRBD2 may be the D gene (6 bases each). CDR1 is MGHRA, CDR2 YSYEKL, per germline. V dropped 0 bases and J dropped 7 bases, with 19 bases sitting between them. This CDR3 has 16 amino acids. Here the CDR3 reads CASSQDRGGKSREQYF. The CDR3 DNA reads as TGCGCCAGCAGCCAAGATCGAGGGGGGAAGTCGAGAGAGCAGTACTTC.

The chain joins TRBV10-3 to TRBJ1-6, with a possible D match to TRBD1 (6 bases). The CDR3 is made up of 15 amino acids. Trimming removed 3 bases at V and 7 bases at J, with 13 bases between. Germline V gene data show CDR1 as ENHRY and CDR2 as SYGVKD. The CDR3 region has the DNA TGTGCCATCAGTGATGCGCCAGGGGTAAATTCACCCCTCCACTTT. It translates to CAISDAPGVNSPLHF.

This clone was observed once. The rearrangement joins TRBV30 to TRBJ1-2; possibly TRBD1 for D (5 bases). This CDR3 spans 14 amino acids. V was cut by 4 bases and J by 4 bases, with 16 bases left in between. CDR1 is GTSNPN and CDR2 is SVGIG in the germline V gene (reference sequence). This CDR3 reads CAWTTPWGSYGYTF. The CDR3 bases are TGTGCCTGGACCACCCCTTGGGGCAGCTATGGCTACACCTTC.

In nucleotides, the CDR3 is TGCGCCAGCAGTCAATCGAGGGGCTACACCTTC. Residues: CASSQSRGYTF. The chain uses TRBV23-1 and TRBJ1-2; D gene unclear. TRBV23-1 is identified as an open reading frame with a role that is uncertain. CDR3 length: 11 amino acids. With 0 bases removed from V and 8 bases from J, the gap between germline ends came to 4 bases.

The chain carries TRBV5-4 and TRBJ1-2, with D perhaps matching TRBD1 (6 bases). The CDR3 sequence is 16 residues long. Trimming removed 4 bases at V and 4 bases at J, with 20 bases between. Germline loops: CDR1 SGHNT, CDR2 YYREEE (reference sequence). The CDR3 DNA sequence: TGTGCCAGCAGCCAACCGAATCTTCTAGGGGGCTATGGCTACACCTTC. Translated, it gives CASSQPNLLGGYGYTF. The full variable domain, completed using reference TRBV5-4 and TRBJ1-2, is ETGVTQSPTHLIKTRGQQVTLRCSSQSGHNTVSWYQQALGQGPQFIFQYYREEENGRGNFPPRFSGLQFPNYSSELNVNALELDDSALYLCASSQPNLLGGYGYTFGSGTRLTVV.

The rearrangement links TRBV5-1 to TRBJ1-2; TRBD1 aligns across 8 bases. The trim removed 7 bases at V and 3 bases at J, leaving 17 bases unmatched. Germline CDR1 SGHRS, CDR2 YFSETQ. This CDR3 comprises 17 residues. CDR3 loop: CASFRGYDRGGDYGYTF. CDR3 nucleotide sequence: TGCGCCAGCTTCCGGGGCTACGACAGGGGCGGCGACTATGGCTACACCTTC.

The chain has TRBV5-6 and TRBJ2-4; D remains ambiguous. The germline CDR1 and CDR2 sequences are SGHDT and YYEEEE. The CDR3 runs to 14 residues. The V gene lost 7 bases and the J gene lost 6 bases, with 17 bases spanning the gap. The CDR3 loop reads CASEPGPNTNIQYF. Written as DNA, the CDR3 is TGTGCCAGCGAACCTGGACCGAACACAAACATTCAGTACTTC.

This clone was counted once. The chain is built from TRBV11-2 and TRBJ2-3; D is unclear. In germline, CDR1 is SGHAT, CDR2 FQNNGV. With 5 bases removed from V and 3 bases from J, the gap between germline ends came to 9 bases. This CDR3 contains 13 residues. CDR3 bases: TGTGCCAGCAGCGAGGACGGGACAGATACGCAGTATTTT. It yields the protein CASSEDGTDTQYF. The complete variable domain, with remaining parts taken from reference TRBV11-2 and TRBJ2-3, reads EAGVAQSPRYKIIEKRQSVAFWCNPISGHATLYWYQQILGQGPKLLIQFQNNGVVDDSQLPKDRFSAERLKGVDSTLKIQPAKLEDSAVYLCASSEDGTDTQYFGPGTRLTVL.

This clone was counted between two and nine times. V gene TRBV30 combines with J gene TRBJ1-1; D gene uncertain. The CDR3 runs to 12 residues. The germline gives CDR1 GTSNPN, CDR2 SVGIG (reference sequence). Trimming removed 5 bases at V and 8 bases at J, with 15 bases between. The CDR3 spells CAWAPTSSEAFF. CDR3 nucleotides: TGTGCCTGGGCCCCAACGTCGAGCGAAGCTTTCTTT.

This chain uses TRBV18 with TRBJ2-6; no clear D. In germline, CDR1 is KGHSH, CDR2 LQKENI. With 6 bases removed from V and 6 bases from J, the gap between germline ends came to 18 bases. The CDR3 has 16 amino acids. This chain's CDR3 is CASSPPTLHTANVLTF. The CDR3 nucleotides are TGTGCCAGCTCGCCTCCGACCCTACACACGGCCAACGTCCTGACTTTC. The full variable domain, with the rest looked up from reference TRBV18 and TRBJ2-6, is NAGVMQNPRHLVRRRGQEARLRCSPMKGHSHVYWYRQLPEEGLKFMVYLQKENIIDESGMPKERFSAEFPKEGPSILRIQQVVRGDSAAYFCASSPPTLHTANVLTFGAGSRLTVL.

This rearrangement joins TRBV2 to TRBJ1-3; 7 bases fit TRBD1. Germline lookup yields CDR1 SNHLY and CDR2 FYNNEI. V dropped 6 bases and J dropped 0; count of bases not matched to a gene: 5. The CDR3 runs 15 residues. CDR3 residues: CASRAGTVSGNTIYF. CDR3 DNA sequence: TGTGCCAGCAGGGCGGGGACAGTCTCTGGAAACACCATATATTTT.

CDR3 protein: CASSYHSTDTQYF. DNA for the CDR3: TGTGCCAGCAGTTACCACAGCACAGATACGCAGTATTTT. The chain is built from TRBV6-5 and TRBJ2-3; the D is unclear. V was clipped by 2 bases and J by 0 bases, with 3 bases between them. The CDR3 has 13 amino acids. The germline gives CDR1 MNHEY, CDR2 SVGAGI.

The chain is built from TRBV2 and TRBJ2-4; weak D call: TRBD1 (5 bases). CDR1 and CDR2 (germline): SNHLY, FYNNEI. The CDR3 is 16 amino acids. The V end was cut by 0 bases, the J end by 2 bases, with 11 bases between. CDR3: CASSEAGRETKNIQYF. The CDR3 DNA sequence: TGTGCCAGCAGTGAAGCGGGCAGGGAAACCAAAAACATTCAGTACTTC.

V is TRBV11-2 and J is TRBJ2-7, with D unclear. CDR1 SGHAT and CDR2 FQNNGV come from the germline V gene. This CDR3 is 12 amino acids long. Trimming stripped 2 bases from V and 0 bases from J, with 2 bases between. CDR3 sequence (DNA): TGTGCCAGCAGCTTAAACTCCTACGAGCAGTACTTC. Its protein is CASSLNSYEQYF.

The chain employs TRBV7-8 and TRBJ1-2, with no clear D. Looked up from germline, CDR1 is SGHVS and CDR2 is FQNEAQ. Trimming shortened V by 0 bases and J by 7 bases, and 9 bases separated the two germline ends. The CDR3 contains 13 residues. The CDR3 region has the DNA TGTGCCAGCAGCTTAGCCCCCGTATCTGGCTACACCTTC. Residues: CASSLAPVSGYTF.

The CDR3 DNA reads as TGTGCCAGCAGTTACTCTGTCTCGGGTTGGGGTGGCTACACCTTC. Protein product: CASSYSVSGWGGYTF. V gene TRBV6-5 combines with J gene TRBJ1-2; D not resolved. Germline values: CDR1 MNHEY, CDR2 SVGAGI. V was pared by 0 bases and J by 7 bases, with 15 bases between. The CDR3 has 15 amino acids.

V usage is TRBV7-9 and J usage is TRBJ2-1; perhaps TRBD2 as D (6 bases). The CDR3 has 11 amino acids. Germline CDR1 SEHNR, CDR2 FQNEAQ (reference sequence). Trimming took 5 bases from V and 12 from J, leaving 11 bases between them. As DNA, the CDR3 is TGTGCCAGCAGCCCCGGGGGACCGCAGTTCTTC. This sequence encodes CASSPGGPQFF. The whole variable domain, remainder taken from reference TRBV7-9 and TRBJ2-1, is DTGVSQNPRHKITKRGQNVTFRCDPISEHNRLYWYRQTLGQGPEFLTYFQNEAQLEKSRLLSDRFSAERPKGSFSTLEIQRTEQGDSAMYLCASSPGGPQFFGPGTRLTVL.

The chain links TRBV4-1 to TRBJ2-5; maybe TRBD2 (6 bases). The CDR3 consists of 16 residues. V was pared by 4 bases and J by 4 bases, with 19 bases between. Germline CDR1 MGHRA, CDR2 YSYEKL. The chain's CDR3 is CASSPGTFESGETQYF. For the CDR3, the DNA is TGCGCCAGCAGCCCGGGGACTTTCGAATCTGGAGAGACCCAGTACTTC.

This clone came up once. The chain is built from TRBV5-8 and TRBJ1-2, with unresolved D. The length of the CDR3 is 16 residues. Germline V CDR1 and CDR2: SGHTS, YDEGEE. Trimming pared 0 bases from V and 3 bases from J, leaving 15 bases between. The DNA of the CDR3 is TGTGCCAGCAGCTTGGTTGTGGGGAGGACGTACTATGGCTACACCTTC. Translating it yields CASSLVVGRTYYGYTF.

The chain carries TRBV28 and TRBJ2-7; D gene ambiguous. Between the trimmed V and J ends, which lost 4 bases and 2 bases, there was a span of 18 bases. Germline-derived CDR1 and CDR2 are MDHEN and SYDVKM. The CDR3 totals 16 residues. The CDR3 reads CASSYTWDEPPYEQYF. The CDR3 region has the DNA TGTGCCAGCAGTTACACCTGGGATGAGCCTCCCTACGAGCAGTACTTC. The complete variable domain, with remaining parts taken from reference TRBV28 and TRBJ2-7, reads DVKVTQSSRYLVKRTGEKVFLECVQDMDHENMFWYRQDPGLGLRLIYFSYDVKMKEKGDIPEGYSVSREKKERFSLILESASTNQTSMYLCASSYTWDEPPYEQYFGPGTRLTVT.